This entry features one T cell receptor (beta chain) sequence. Its target is unknown. The data belong to a study of T cell responses to AZD1222 COVID-19 vaccine. Findings and limits, study-wide: Among those given AZD1222, only five or six were seropositive at baseline.

CDR3 size: 15 residues. Germline CDR1 LGHNA, CDR2 YNFKEQ. V was clipped by 0 bases and J by 4 bases, with 9 bases between them. Profiling relied on immunoSEQ multiplex PCR, and the TCRdb table lists in-frame clones only, not all of them. The sample holds tens of thousands of clones, around 90% seen once. V usage is TRBV4-2 and J usage is TRBJ1-4, with D possibly being TRBD1 (5 bases). The clonotype was recovered from an adult in good health. Sequences were derived from peripheral blood, sampled on day 0 of MenACWY control vaccination. CDR3 sequence reads: CASSQEGPNNEKLFF. CDR3 DNA sequence: TGTGCCAGCAGCCAAGAGGGACCGAATAATGAAAAACTGTTTTTT.